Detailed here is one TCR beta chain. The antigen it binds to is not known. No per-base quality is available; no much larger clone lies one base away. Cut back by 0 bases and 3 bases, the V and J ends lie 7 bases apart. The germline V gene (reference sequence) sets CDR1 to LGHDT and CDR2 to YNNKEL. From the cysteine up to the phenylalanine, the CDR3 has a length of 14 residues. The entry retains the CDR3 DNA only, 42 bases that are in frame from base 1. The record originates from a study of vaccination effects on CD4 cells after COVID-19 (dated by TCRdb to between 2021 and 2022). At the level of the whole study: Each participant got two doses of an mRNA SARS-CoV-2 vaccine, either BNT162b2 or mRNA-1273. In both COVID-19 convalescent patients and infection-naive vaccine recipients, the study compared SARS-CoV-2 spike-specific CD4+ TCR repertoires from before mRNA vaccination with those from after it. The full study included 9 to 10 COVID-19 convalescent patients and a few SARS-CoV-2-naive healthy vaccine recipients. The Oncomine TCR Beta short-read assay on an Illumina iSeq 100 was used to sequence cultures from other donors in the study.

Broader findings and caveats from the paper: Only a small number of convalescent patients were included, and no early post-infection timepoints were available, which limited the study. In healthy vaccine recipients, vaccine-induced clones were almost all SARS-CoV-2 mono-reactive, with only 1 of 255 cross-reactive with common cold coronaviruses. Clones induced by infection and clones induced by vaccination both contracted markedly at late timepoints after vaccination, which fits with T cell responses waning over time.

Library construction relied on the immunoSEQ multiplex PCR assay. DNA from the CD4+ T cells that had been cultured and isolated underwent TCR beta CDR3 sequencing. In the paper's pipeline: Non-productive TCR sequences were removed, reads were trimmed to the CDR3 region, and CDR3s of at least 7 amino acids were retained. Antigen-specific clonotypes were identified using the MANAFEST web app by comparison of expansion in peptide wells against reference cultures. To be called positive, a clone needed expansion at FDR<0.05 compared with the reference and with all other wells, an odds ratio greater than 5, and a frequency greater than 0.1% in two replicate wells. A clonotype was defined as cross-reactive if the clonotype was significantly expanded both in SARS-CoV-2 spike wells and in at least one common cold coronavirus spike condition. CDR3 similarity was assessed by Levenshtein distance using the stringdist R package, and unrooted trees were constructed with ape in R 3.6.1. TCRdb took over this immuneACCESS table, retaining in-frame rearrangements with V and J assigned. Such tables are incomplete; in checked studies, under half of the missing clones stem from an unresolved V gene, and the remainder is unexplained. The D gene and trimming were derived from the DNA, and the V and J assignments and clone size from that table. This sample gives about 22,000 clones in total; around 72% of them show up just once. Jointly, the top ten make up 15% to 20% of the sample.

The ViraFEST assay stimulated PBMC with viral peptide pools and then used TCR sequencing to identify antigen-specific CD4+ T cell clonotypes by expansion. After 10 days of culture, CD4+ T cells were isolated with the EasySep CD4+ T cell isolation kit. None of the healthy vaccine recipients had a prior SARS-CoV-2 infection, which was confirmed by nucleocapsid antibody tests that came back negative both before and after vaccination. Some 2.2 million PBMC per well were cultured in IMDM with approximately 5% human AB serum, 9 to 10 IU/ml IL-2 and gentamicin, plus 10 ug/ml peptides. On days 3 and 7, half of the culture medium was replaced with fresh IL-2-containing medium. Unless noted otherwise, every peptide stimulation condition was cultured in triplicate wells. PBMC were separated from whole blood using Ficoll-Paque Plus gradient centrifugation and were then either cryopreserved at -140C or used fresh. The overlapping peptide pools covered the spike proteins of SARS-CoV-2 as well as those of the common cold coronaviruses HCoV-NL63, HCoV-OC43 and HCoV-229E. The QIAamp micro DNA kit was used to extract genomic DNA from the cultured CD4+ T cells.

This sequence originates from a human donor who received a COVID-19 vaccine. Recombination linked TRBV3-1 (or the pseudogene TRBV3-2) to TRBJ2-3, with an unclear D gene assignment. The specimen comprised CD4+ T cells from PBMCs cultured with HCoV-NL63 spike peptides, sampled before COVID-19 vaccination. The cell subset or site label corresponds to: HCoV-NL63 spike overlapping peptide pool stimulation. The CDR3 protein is CASSQDLGTDTQYF. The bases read TGTGCCAGCAGCCAAGACCTGGGGACAGATACGCAGTATTTT.